This is a list of T cell receptor beta chains from one sample in a study of CD8 T cells in ankylosing spondylitis. From the 5' RACE reads, TCRdb called clonotypes with MiXCR, one entry per CDR3 protein. The sample lists about 360,000 distinct CDR3 sequences; 20% were seen once. Specimen: blood, either unsorted or a sorted T cell fraction (not recorded which). Receptor source: a male donor with ankylosing spondylitis or in good health (not recorded which). The conserved cysteine and the conserved F or W are not part of the CDR3 here. The order of the fields is CDR3 length, clone size, V gene, CDR3 protein. A clone size is listed for some rows: how often the clone was seen (once, few, many), or a class if it is expanded.

CDR3 length: 12
clone size: -
V gene: TRBV20-1
CDR3 protein: SAPSDSKAYEQY

CDR3 length: 14
clone size: -
V gene: TRBV6-5
CDR3 protein: ASSLLGETSPDTQY

CDR3 length: 12
clone size: few
V gene: TRBV6-6
CDR3 protein: ASSYAITGYEQY

CDR3 length: 14
clone size: -
V gene: TRBV27
CDR3 protein: ASQAGLAGGSGEQF

CDR3 length: 10
clone size: -
V gene: TRBV20-1
CDR3 protein: SAGDGSQPQH

CDR3 length: 15
clone size: -
V gene: TRBV6-1
CDR3 protein: ASSEWSSGATTDTQY

CDR3 length: 15
clone size: few
V gene: TRBV20-1
CDR3 protein: SARDVPSGGTPYEQY

CDR3 length: 13
clone size: -
V gene: TRBV20-1
CDR3 protein: SASPVAGAFNEQF

CDR3 length: 13
clone size: -
V gene: TRBV11-2
CDR3 protein: ASSLDRGGSNEQF

CDR3 length: 14
clone size: few
V gene: TRBV4-1
CDR3 protein: ASSQAMGGLTDTQY

CDR3 length: 13
clone size: many
V gene: TRBV7-2
CDR3 protein: ASSLAGGPYNEQF

CDR3 length: 13
clone size: -
V gene: TRBV6-5
CDR3 protein: ASSYSQGISYEQY

CDR3 length: 15
clone size: -
V gene: TRBV11-2
CDR3 protein: ASSLGVAGGLADTQY

CDR3 length: 13
clone size: -
V gene: TRBV7-9
CDR3 protein: ASSLRVGGGAEQF

CDR3 length: 15
clone size: -
V gene: TRBV9
CDR3 protein: ASSVHATGGLPDTQY

CDR3 length: 13
clone size: -
V gene: TRBV4-1
CDR3 protein: ASSQAWGVGTEAF

CDR3 length: 11
clone size: few
V gene: TRBV7-9
CDR3 protein: ASIADSSYEQY

CDR3 length: 14
clone size: few
V gene: TRBV6-1
CDR3 protein: ASSPTHTQSSYEQY

CDR3 length: 12
clone size: few
V gene: TRBV7-9
CDR3 protein: ASSGRDSPYEQY

CDR3 length: 14
clone size: few
V gene: TRBV7-9
CDR3 protein: ASSPPPVRADYEQY

CDR3 length: 14
clone size: -
V gene: TRBV7-9
CDR3 protein: ASRQPDRTGGFGYT

CDR3 length: 14
clone size: few
V gene: TRBV6-5
CDR3 protein: ASSWGITGADNEQF

CDR3 length: 11
clone size: many
V gene: TRBV12-3/TRBV12-4
CDR3 protein: ASSSWNPYEQY

CDR3 length: 12
clone size: -
V gene: TRBV7-9
CDR3 protein: AVSGPIEGETQY

CDR3 length: 11
clone size: -
V gene: TRBV9
CDR3 protein: ASSLNIQDEQY

CDR3 length: 13
clone size: few
V gene: TRBV6-2/TRBV6-3
CDR3 protein: ASSYSQGAYQPQH

CDR3 length: 14
clone size: -
V gene: TRBV28
CDR3 protein: ASTLRVGRGGWEQY

CDR3 length: 11
clone size: few
V gene: TRBV4-1
CDR3 protein: ASSVRLQETQY

CDR3 length: 12
clone size: -
V gene: TRBV7-9
CDR3 protein: ASSPPQDPYEQY

CDR3 length: 15
clone size: few
V gene: TRBV15
CDR3 protein: ATSRVGGEAGTDTQY

CDR3 length: 14
clone size: few
V gene: TRBV4-1
CDR3 protein: ASSQDSITAQETQY